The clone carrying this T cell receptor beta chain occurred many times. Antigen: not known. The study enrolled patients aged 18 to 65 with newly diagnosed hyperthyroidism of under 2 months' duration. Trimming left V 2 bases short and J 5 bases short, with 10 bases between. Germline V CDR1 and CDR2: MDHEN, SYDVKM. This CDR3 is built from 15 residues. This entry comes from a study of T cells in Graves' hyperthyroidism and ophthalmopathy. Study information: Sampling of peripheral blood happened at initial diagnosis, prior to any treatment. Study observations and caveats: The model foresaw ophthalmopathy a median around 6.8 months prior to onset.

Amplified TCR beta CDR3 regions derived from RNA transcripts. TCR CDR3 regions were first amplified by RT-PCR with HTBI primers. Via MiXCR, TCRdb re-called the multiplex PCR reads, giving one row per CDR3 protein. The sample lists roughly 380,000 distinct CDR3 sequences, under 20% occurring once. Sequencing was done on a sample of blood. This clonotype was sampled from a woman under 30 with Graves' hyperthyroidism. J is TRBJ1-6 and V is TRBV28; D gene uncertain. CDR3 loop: CASSLSQSDNSPLHF. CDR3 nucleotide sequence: TGTGCCAGCAGTTTAAGTCAGTCAGATAATTCACCCCTCCACTTT.